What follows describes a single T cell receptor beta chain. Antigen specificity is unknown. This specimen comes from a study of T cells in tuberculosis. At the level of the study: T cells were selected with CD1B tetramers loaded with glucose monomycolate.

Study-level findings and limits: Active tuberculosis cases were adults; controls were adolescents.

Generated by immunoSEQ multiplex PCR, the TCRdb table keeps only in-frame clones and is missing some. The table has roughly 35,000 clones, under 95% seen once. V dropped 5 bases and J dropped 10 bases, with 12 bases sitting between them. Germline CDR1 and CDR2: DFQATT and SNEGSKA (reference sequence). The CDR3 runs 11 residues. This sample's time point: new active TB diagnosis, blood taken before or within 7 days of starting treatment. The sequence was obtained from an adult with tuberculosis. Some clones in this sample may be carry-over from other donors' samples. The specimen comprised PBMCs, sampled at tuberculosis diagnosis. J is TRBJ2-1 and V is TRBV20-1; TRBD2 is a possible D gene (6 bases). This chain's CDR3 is CSAAREREQFF. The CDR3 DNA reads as TGCAGTGCTGCCCGGGAGCGAGAGCAGTTCTTC.